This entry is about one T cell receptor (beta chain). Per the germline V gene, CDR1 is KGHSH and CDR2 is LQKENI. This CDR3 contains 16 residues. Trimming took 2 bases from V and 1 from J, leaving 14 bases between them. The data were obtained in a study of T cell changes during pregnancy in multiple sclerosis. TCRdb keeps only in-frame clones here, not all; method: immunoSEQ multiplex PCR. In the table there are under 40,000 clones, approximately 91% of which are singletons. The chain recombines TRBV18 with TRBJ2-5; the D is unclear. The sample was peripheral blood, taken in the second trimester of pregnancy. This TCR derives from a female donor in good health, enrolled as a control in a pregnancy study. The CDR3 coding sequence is TGTGCCAGCTCACCAGGTGACGGAGTTTTCCAAGAGACCCAGTACTTC. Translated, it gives CASSPGDGVFQETQYF.